Shown below are 16 T cell receptor beta chains from a single sample sequenced in a study of CD8+ T cells in alopecia areata. Time point given: mouse skin 3 weeks after grafting. Sequencing templates came from extracted RNA that was reverse transcribed into cDNA. The method was immunoSEQ multiplex PCR; TCRdb's version includes in-frame clones alone and lacks a portion of them. The specimen has 2,000 to 2,500 clones, none found just once. This material consisted of skin, taken at week 3. The receptors originated from a C3H/HeJ mouse with alopecia areata. The MHC haplotype recorded for the strain is H2-k.

Sample share makes this clone medium-sized. These gene names are mouse names. The read gets to within 4 residues of the CDR3 end, and the germline J gene fills in the rest. This chain connects TRBV19 to TRBJ2-5, with D perhaps TRBD1 (6 bases). Germline-derived CDR1 and CDR2 are FNHDT and SITEND (reference sequence). CDR3 length: 14 residues. Partial CDR3 DNA: TGTGCCAGCAGTATAGTTGCAGGGGAAGAC. Its protein product is CASSIVAGED. The complete CDR3 reads CASSIVAGEDTQYF.

Turning to this clone: Here the gene names and germline are mouse. The sequence runs out 4 residues before the end of the CDR3; the remainder is reconstructed from the germline J gene. The chain combines TRBV13-2 with TRBJ2-3; perhaps TRBD1 as D (6 bases). This CDR3 has 15 amino acids. Germline V gene data show CDR1 as NNHNN and CDR2 as SYGAGS (reference sequence). V lost 0 bases and J lost 0, with 8 bases in between. CDR3 region: CASGDVGTSAETLYF. CDR3 bases read: TGTGCCAGCGGTGATGTAGGGACAAGTGCAGAA.

Turning to this clone: The gene names here belong to mouse. Read sequence stops 4 residues before the CDR3 end, and the germline J gene provides the missing end. The rearrangement joins TRBV29 to TRBJ2-3; TRBD1 agrees at 7 bases. Germline trimming cut 6 bases from V and 3 bases from J; bases unmatched to any gene: 3. Germline V gene lookup returns CDR1 MSHET and CDR2 SYDVDS. This CDR3 region has 13 residues. The CDR3 bases that were read are TGTGCTAGCAGGAGACAGGGCGCAGAA. The encoded protein is CASRRQGAE. The entire CDR3 reads CASRRQGAETLYF. The full variable domain, its missing parts supplied by reference TRBV29 and TRBJ2-3, is DMKVTQMPRYLIKRMGENVLLECGQDMSHETMYWYRQDPGLGLQLIYISYDVDSNSEGDIPKGYRVSRKKREHFSLILDSAKTNQTSVYFCASRRQGAETLYFGSGTRLTVL.

This clone was found many times. Gene names follow the mouse nomenclature. The read ends 4 residues early relative to the CDR3; the germline J gene fills the gap. The chain carries TRBV13-2 and TRBJ2-1; a possible D gene is TRBD1 (5 bases). The CDR3 is 13 amino acids. Germline loops: CDR1 NNHNN, CDR2 SYGAGS (reference sequence). V lost 2 bases to trimming and J lost 2 bases, with 5 bases between them. CDR3: CASGDRDYAEQFF. CDR3 bases read: TGTGCCAGCGGTGACAGGGACTATGCT.

In its sample, this clone is medium-sized. Gene labels here are mouse ones. The read terminates 4 residues before the CDR3 end, so the remaining end is supplied by the germline J gene. V usage is TRBV1 and J usage is TRBJ2-3; perhaps TRBD2 as D (5 bases). Trimming removed 1 base from V and 0 bases from J, with 8 bases in between. CDR3 length: 15 amino acids. Germline values: CDR1 NSQYPW, CDR2 LRSPGD (reference sequence). The sequenced part of the CDR3 DNA is TGCACCTGCAGTGCAGGCTGGACTAGTGCAGAA. The encoded protein is CTCSAGWTSAE. The entire CDR3 protein reads CTCSAGWTSAETLYF.

This clone is termed medium-sized (0.01 to 0.1%). The gene names here belong to mouse. Sequencing ends 4 residues short of the CDR3 end; the germline J gene provides the rest. The rearrangement uses TRBV5 and TRBJ2-7; 7 bases map to TRBD2. CDR3 length: 16 residues. CDR1 and CDR2 (germline): LGHNA, YNLKQL (reference sequence). J was trimmed by 0 bases and V by 1 base; bases with no gene match: 6. The CDR3 protein is CASSQADWESSYEQYF. The sequenced part of the CDR3 DNA is TGTGCCAGCAGCCAAGCCGACTGGGAGAGCTCCTAT.

This clone ranks as medium-sized. The genes and germline here are from mouse. The read falls 4 residues short of the CDR3 end, and the missing part is taken from the germline J gene. The chain is built from TRBV13-1 and TRBJ2-2; 10 nucleotides line up with TRBD2. The germline V gene has CDR1 NSHNY and CDR2 SYGAGN. The CDR3 is 15 amino acids. The V gene end was trimmed by 1 base and the J gene end by 4 bases; junction bases not matched to a gene: 1. CDR3 bases read: TGTGCCAGCAGTGATCTGGGGGGGCCCACCGGG. Translated, it gives CASSDLGGPTG. The whole CDR3 region reads CASSDLGGPTGQLYF.

This clone is categorized as medium-sized (0.01 to 0.1%). Mouse gene names apply. The CDR3 end falls 4 residues outside the read, so it is completed with the germline J gene. The chain carries TRBV13-1 and TRBJ2-1; TRBD2 agrees at 9 bases. Per germline, CDR1 NSHNY and CDR2 SYGAGN. Trimming removed 5 bases from V and 3 bases from J; junction bases left unmatched: 6. The CDR3 spans 15 residues. The CDR3 is CASRADWGGYAEQFF. The sequenced part of the CDR3 DNA is TGTGCCAGCAGGGCGGACTGGGGAGGCTATGCT.

This clone has a count of ten or more. Gene and germline names: mouse. Sequencing ends 4 residues short of the CDR3 end; the germline J gene provides the rest. The chain recombines TRBV13-2 with TRBJ2-3, with TRBD2 matching 9 bases. The V gene end was trimmed by 4 bases and the J gene end by 0 bases; junction bases not matched to a gene: 3. CDR1 is NNHNN and CDR2 is SYGAGS in the germline V gene (reference sequence). CDR3 size: 15 residues. The part of the CDR3 DNA that was read is TGTGCCAGCGGTCCGGGACTGGGTAGTGCAGAA. Translated: CASGPGLGSAE. The CDR3 in its entirety is CASGPGLGSAETLYF.

By sample fraction, this clone is medium-sized. The gene names given are mouse names. The CDR3 end falls 3 residues outside the read, so it is completed with the germline J gene. This chain joins TRBV13-1 and TRBJ1-6; TRBD1 aligns across 9 bases. TRBJ1-6 is assigned to the ORF class and has an uncertain function. This CDR3 spans 15 amino acids. V shed 2 bases, J shed 7 bases, and the junction held 4 bases outside the gene matches. In germline, CDR1 is NSHNY, CDR2 SYGAGN. The CDR3 reads CASSDRDRVNSPLYF. The covered CDR3 bases are TGTGCCAGCAGTGACAGGGACAGGGTGAATTCGCCC.

This clone is categorized as medium-sized. Gene names and germline refer to mouse. Read coverage stops 4 residues before the CDR3 terminus; the germline J gene supplies the remainder. This chain links TRBV1 with TRBJ2-7; no clear D. The germline V and J ends were trimmed by 0 bases and 3 bases, with 6 bases remaining between them. CDR1 is NSQYPW and CDR2 is LRSPGD in the germline V gene (reference sequence). The CDR3 length is 13 residues. The CDR3 sequence: CTCSADPDYEQYF. The sequenced CDR3 bases are TGCACCTGCAGTGCAGATCCAGACTAT.

This clone is categorized as medium-sized (0.01 to 0.1%). Mouse gene names and germline throughout. The CDR3 extends 3 residues past the end of the read, so its final part is completed from the germline J gene. This chain joins TRBV1 and TRBJ1-6; D perhaps matches TRBD1 (6 bases). TRBJ1-6 is reported as an ORF; its role is uncertain. The germline V gene has CDR1 NSQYPW and CDR2 LRSPGD (reference sequence). This CDR3 is 14 amino acids long. With 4 bases removed from V and 5 bases from J, the gap between germline ends came to 9 bases. The CDR3 here is CTCSGGQNNSPLYF. The CDR3 DNA, read in part, is TGCACCTGCAGTGGGGGACAAAATAATTCGCCC.

This clone has only a few counts. Any gene name here is a mouse gene name. Read sequence stops 4 residues before the CDR3 end, and the germline J gene provides the missing end. The genes are TRBV31 and TRBJ2-1; possible D gene TRBD1, 6 bases. Germline loops: CDR1 GKSSPN, CDR2 SITVG. There are 15 residues in the CDR3. V was shortened by 1 base and J by 3 bases, with 13 bases between the two germline ends. The CDR3 bases that were read are TGTGCCTGGAGTCCCCTCCCGGACAGCTATGCT. This gives the protein CAWSPLPDSYA. Given in full, the CDR3 is CAWSPLPDSYAEQFF.

By sample share, this clone is medium-sized. The gene names here belong to mouse. The missing CDR3 end, 4 residues past where the read stops, is filled in from the germline J gene. The chain carries TRBV13-1 and TRBJ2-7, with 10 nucleotides matching TRBD2. CDR3 length: 16 residues. V was pared by 0 bases and J by 0 bases, with 3 bases of the junction left unmatched. The germline V gene encodes CDR1 NSHNY and CDR2 SYGAGN. The sequenced CDR3 bases are TGTGCCAGCAGTGATGAGGACTGGGGGAGCTCCTAT. Translated: CASSDEDWGSSY. The entire CDR3 sequence reads CASSDEDWGSSYEQYF.

On this clone itself: Genes and germline come from the mouse. Sequencing ends 4 residues short of the CDR3 end; the germline J gene provides the rest. V is TRBV31 and J is TRBJ2-7; 12 positions agree with TRBD2. Losses at the gene ends were 5 bases for V and 0 bases for J; bases not matched to a gene: 5. CDR1 is GKSSPN and CDR2 is SITVG in the germline V gene. This CDR3 spans 15 amino acids. CDR3 loop: CAWSRLGGLSYEQYF. The CDR3 DNA, read in part, is TGTGCCTGGTCTCGACTGGGGGGGCTCTCCTAT.

In this sample, this clone is medium-sized (0.01 to 0.1%). Germline and genes here are mouse. CDR3 DNA, as far as it was read: TGCACCTGCAGTGCAGATCTAACAGGGAACTATGCT. Encoded protein: CTCSADLTGNYA. The CDR3 as a whole reads CTCSADLTGNYAEQFF. The V and J genes are TRBV1 and TRBJ2-1; D is possibly TRBD1 (6 bases). The observed sequence ends 4 residues before the CDR3 terminus, with the missing tail filled in from the germline J gene. V was shortened by 0 bases and J by 1 base, with 10 bases between the two germline ends. CDR1 and CDR2 (germline): NSQYPW, LRSPGD (reference sequence). This CDR3 comprises 16 residues.